This T cell receptor (beta chain) was recorded in a study of cytomegalovirus exposure and HLA in healthy donors. Looking at the study overall: From HLA-typed donors, an early data release held approximately 85 million unique TCRs. Findings and caveats of the study: Reported findings show TCR beta sequences accurately forecast HLA-A and HLA-B alleles in most subjects. Most likely, a cluster of highly shared sequence variants arose as a sequencing artifact.

Of note for this clone: Its antigen is still unknown.

CDR3 size: 15 residues. V lost 5 bases, J lost 1 base, and 15 bases lay in between. Germline V CDR1 and CDR2: SEHNR, FQNEAQ (reference sequence). Donors counted as nominally healthy when sampled, yet unrecorded immune exposures were likely. 13 Jbeta primers and 60 Vbeta primers were used for the PCR. Profiled with immunoSEQ multiplex PCR; TCRdb holds only in-frame clones, not every one. Here the sample spans about 140,000 clones, 75% to 85% being singletons. The receptor comes from a middle-aged man in good health and CMV-seronegative. J is TRBJ2-7 and V is TRBV7-9, with D perhaps matching TRBD2 (5 bases). Input material: PBMCs. CDR3 protein: CASSLSSGISYEQYF. CDR3 DNA: TGTGCCAGCAGCCTATCTTCGGGGATTTCCTACGAGCAGTACTTC.